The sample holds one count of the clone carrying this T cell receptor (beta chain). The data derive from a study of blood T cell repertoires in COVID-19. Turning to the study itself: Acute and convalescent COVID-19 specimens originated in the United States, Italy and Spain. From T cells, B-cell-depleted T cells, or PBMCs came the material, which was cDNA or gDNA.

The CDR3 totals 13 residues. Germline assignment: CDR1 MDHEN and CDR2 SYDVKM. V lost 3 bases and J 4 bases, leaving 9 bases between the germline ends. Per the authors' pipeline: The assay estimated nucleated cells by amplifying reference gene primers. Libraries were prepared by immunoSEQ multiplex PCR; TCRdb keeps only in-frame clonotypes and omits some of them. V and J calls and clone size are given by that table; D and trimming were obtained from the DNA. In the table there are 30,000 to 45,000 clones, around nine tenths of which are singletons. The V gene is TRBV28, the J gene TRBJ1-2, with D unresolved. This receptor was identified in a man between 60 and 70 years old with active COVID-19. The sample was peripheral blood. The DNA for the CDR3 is TGTGCCAGCAGTTTTCGCGGGATCTATGGCTACACCTTC. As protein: CASSFRGIYGYTF.